A single sample gave rise to the 2 T cell receptor beta chains below, sequenced in a study of blood T cell repertoires in COVID-19. Profiled with immunoSEQ multiplex PCR; TCRdb holds only in-frame clones, not every one. The data hold under 250,000 clones, with around four fifths observed a single time. The sequenced material came from peripheral blood. Receptor source: a woman aged 55-70 years with active or convalescent COVID-19.

The CDR3 is CASSLTPWLGPGGAPDTQYF. The CDR3 coding sequence is TGTGCCAGCAGCTTAACCCCCTGGTTAGGTCCGGGTGGGGCCCCAGATACGCAGTATTTT. The chain has TRBV11-3 and TRBJ2-3, with D possibly matching TRBD1 (5 bases). The CDR3 sequence is 20 residues long. The germline gives CDR1 SGHNT, CDR2 YENEEA. Between the trimmed V and J ends, which lost 2 bases and 4 bases, there was a span of 28 bases.

The chain couples TRBV7-8 to TRBJ1-1; D might be TRBD1 (6 bases). V was cut by 2 bases and J by 6 bases, with 19 bases left in between. This CDR3 has 16 residues. The germline V gene encodes CDR1 SGHVS and CDR2 FQNEAQ. DNA of the CDR3: TGTGCCAGCAGCTTACTCAGGGGCTGGCCGGTGGCTGAAGCTTTCTTT. It translates to CASSLLRGWPVAEAFF.